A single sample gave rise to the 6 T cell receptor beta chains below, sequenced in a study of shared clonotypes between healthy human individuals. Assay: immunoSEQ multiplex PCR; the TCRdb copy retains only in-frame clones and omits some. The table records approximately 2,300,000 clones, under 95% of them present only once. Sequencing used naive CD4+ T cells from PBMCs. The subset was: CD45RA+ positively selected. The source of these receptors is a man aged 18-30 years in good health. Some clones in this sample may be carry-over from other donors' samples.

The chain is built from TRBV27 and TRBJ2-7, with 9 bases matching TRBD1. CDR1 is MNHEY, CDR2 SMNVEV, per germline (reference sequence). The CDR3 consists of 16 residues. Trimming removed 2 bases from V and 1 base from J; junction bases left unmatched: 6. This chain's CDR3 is CASSLRLGQGSYEQYF. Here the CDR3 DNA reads TGTGCCAGCAGTTTACGACTAGGACAGGGGTCCTACGAGCAGTACTTC.

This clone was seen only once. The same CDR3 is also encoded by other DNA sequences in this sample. DNA of the CDR3: TGCGCCAGCAGCCAAGATCCCAGGGTTCGGGGCAATCAGCCCCAGCATTTT. It translates to CASSQDPRVRGNQPQHF. V and J are TRBV4-1 and TRBJ1-5; TRBD1 is a possible D gene (5 bases). The germline V gene encodes CDR1 MGHRA and CDR2 YSYEKL. The CDR3 is 17 residues long. Trimming pared 0 bases from V and 2 bases from J, leaving 14 bases between.

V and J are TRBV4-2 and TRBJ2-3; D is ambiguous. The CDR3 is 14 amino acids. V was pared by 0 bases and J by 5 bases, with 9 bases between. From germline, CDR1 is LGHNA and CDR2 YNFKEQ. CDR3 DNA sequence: TGTGCCAGCAGCCAAGAAAAGCTTAGAGATACGCAGTATTTT. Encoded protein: CASSQEKLRDTQYF.

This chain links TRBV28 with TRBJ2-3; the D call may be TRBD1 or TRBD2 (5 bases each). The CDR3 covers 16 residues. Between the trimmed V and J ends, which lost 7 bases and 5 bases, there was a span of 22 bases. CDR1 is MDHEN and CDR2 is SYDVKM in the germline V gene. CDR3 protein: CASNPWGEGGGDTQYF. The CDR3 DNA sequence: TGTGCCAGCAACCCCTGGGGCGAGGGTGGAGGAGATACGCAGTATTTT. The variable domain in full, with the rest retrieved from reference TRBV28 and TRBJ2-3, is DVKVTQSSRYLVKRTGEKVFLECVQDMDHENMFWYRQDPGLGLRLIYFSYDVKMKEKGDIPEGYSVSREKKERFSLILESASTNQTSMYLCASNPWGEGGGDTQYFGPGTRLTVL.

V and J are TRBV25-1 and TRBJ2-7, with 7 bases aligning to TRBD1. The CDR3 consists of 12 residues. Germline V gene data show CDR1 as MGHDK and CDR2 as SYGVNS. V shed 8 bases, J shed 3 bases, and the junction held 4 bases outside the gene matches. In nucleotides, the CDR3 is TGTGCCAGCGGGACAGAGGACTACGAGCAGTACTTC. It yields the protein CASGTEDYEQYF.

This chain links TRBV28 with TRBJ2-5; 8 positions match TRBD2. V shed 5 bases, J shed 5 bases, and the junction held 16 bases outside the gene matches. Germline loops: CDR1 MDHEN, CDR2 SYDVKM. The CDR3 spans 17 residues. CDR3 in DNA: TGTGCCAGCAGTGCCCGGACTAGCTCCGGCGGCTGGGAGACCCAGTACTTC. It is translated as CASSARTSSGGWETQYF.